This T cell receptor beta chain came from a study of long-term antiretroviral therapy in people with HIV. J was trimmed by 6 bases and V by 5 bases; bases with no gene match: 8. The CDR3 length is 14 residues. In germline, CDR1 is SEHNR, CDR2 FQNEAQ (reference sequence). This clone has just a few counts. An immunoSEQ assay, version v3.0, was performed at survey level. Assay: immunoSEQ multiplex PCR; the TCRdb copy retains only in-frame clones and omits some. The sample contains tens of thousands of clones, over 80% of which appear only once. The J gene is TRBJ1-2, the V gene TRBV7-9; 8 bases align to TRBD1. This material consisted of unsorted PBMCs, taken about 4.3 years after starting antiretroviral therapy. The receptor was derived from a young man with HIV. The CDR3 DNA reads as TGTGCCAGCAGCCACCCGGACAGGGACCATGGCTACACCTTC. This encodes CASSHPDRDHGYTF. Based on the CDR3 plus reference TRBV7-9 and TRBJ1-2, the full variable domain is DTGVSQNPRHKITKRGQNVTFRCDPISEHNRLYWYRQTLGQGPEFLTYFQNEAQLEKSRLLSDRFSAERPKGSFSTLEIQRTEQGDSAMYLCASSHPDRDHGYTFGSGTRLTVV.